This T cell receptor beta chain was observed in a study of siplizumab effects on memory and regulatory T cells. Clones were read by immunoSEQ multiplex PCR, and TCRdb kept only the in-frame ones, dropping some. Here the sample spans some 100,000 clones, roughly 93% being singletons. Per germline, CDR1 MDHEN and CDR2 SYDVKM. V lost 5 bases to trimming and J lost 4 bases; unmatched junction nucleotides: 8. CDR3 length equals 17 residues. The chain has TRBV28 and TRBJ2-6, with 10 bases identical to TRBD1. The specimen was non-Treg CD4+ T cells sorted from blood. The origin of this receptor is a human donor in good health. The CDR3, as DNA: TGTGCCAGCAGTCCCGGGACAGGGGTCGCCGGGGCCAACGTCCTGACTTTC. This gives the protein CASSPGTGVAGANVLTF.